This T cell receptor (beta chain) stems from a study of blood T cells in healthy people across ages. Germline V lookup: CDR1 KGHSH, CDR2 LQKENI. CDR3 size: 14 residues. The V and J ends lost 4 bases and 7 bases respectively, with 16 bases between them. The second PCR ran about 7 to 12 cycles with a sample-barcoded 5' primer and J-beta primers. From the 5' RACE reads, TCRdb called clonotypes with MiXCR, one entry per CDR3 protein. The sample records 700,000 or so distinct CDR3 sequences, 20% to 25% being singletons. This receptor was taken from a man aged 65 to 79 in good health. The sample comprised blood. The rearrangement uses TRBV18 and TRBJ1-2; maybe TRBD1 (6 bases). CDR3 sequence: CASSLPTGATGYTF. The CDR3 DNA follows: TGTGCCAGCTCACTTCCCACGGGGGCTACTGGCTACACCTTC.